These 14 T cell receptor beta chains were all obtained from the same sample, sequenced in a study of blood T cell repertoires in COVID-19. Clones were sequenced by immunoSEQ multiplex PCR, and TCRdb holds only the in-frame ones, with some missing. The data show about 420,000 clones, with about 90% seen just once and about 0.91% held by the top ten. The specimen sequenced was peripheral blood. These receptors were obtained from a man aged 18 to 29 with COVID-19, enrolled during active disease.

This clone has more than one count but fewer than ten. The gene calls are TRBV7-8 and TRBJ2-7; TRBD2 agrees at 10 bases. Trimming cost V 5 bases and J 5 bases; bases outside gene matches: 12. The CDR3 length is 16 residues. Germline V lookup: CDR1 SGHVS, CDR2 FQNEAQ. DNA for the CDR3: TGTGCCAGCAGCGGGGAATCGGGACTAGCGATTGACGAGCAGTACTTC. Amino acid sequence: CASSGESGLAIDEQYF.

The CDR3: CASSLAGQFRPGELFF. The CDR3 bases are TGTGCCAGCAGCTTGGCCGGACAGTTCCGACCCGGGGAGCTGTTTTTT. This chain uses TRBV27 with TRBJ2-2, with D maybe TRBD1 (6 bases). V gave up 6 bases and J gave up 6 bases, with 20 bases separating them. CDR1 MNHEY and CDR2 SMNVEV come from the germline V gene (reference sequence). CDR3 length: 16 residues.

This clone turned up a few times. This chain joins TRBV7-9 and TRBJ2-7; D possibly corresponds to TRBD1 (6 bases). Trimming took 5 bases from V and 4 from J, leaving 18 bases between them. This CDR3 has 15 residues. The germline CDR1 and CDR2 sequences are SEHNR and FQNEAQ (reference sequence). The CDR3 here is CASSPSGQLPYEQYF. CDR3 in DNA: TGTGCCAGCAGCCCATCCGGACAGTTACCATACGAGCAGTACTTC.

The count of this clone is one. V gene TRBV11-3 combines with J gene TRBJ2-7, with 7 positions matching TRBD1. Trimming cost V 3 bases and J 3 bases; bases outside gene matches: 8. This CDR3 spans 15 amino acids. Germline V CDR1 and CDR2: SGHNT, YENEEA. The CDR3 here is CASSFDRAYDYEQYF. CDR3 coding DNA: TGTGCCAGCAGCTTCGACAGGGCCTACGACTACGAGCAGTACTTC.

This rearrangement joins TRBV7-9 to TRBJ2-2; 7 bases are a match to TRBD1. The CDR3 spans 14 residues. V lost 6 bases to trimming and J lost 4 bases; unmatched junction nucleotides: 5. The germline CDR1 and CDR2 sequences are SEHNR and FQNEAQ (reference sequence). Here the CDR3 reads CASSYRGSTGELFF. The CDR3 DNA sequence: TGTGCCAGCAGTTACAGGGGTAGCACCGGGGAGCTGTTTTTT.

The chain joins TRBV7-8 to TRBJ2-6; D gene ambiguous. The CDR3 extends over 16 amino acids. Germline V gives CDR1 SGHVS, CDR2 FQNEAQ. Trimming stripped 1 base from V and 4 bases from J, with 11 bases between. In nucleotides, the CDR3 is TGTGCCAGCAGCTTAGGAGCACGCAAAGGGGCCAACGTCCTGACTTTC. Translating gives CASSLGARKGANVLTF.

This clone came up once. The rearrangement links TRBV2 to TRBJ2-7, with 10 bases matching TRBD2. Germline CDR1 and CDR2: SNHLY and FYNNEI. Trimming at V came to 2 bases and at J to 0 bases, leaving 13 bases not matched to a gene. The CDR3 has 19 residues. As DNA, the CDR3 is TGTGCCAGCAGTGAAAATAGCGGGAGGTTCCGAATAAGCTCCTACGAGCAGTACTTC. It yields the protein CASSENSGRFRISSYEQYF. Full variable domain (rest looked up from reference TRBV2 and TRBJ2-7): EPEVTQTPSHQVTQMGQEVILRCVPISNHLYFYWYRQILGQKVEFLVSFYNNEISEKSEIFDDQFSVERPDGSNFTLKIRSTKLEDSAMYFCASSENSGRFRISSYEQYFGPGTRLTVT.

V and J are TRBV2 and TRBJ2-5; 7 nucleotides line up with TRBD2. V lost 3 bases to trimming and J lost 1 base; unmatched junction nucleotides: 2. Per germline, CDR1 SNHLY and CDR2 FYNNEI. CDR3 length: 14 amino acids. The DNA for the CDR3 is TGTGCCAGCAGTGAGGGGACTACCCAAGAGACCCAGTACTTC. It encodes CASSEGTTQETQYF.

V and J are TRBV18 and TRBJ2-5; D is uncertain. V gave up 2 bases and J gave up 5 bases, with 6 bases separating them. CDR1 and CDR2 (germline): KGHSH, LQKENI. CDR3 size: 12 residues. In DNA form, the CDR3 reads TGTGCCAGCTCACCATATTCCGAGACCCAGTACTTC. Encoded protein: CASSPYSETQYF.

The chain is built from TRBV11-2 and TRBJ2-7; 9 bases are a match to TRBD1. The CDR3 is 13 amino acids. V was pared by 1 base and J by 5 bases, with 0 bases of the junction left unmatched. CDR1 and CDR2 from the germline V gene are SGHAT and FQNNGV. CDR3 sequence reads: CASSLGDRDEQYF. The CDR3 DNA reads TGTGCCAGCAGCTTAGGGGACAGGGACGAGCAGTACTTC.

This clone was detected only a few times. This sequence joins TRBV4-2 and TRBJ2-3, with 7 bases aligning to TRBD1. CDR1 and CDR2 (germline): LGHNA, YNFKEQ. The V segment lost 4 bases and the J segment 2 bases; nucleotides outside the gene matches: 6. This CDR3 spans 15 amino acids. The CDR3 reads CASSREDRYTDTQYF. CDR3 in DNA: TGTGCCAGCAGCCGAGAGGACAGGTACACAGATACGCAGTATTTT.

DNA for the CDR3: TGTGCCTACGCAGGGCAAAGGCCCTACGAGCAGTACTTC. It yields the protein CAYAGQRPYEQYF. The rearrangement joins TRBV30 to TRBJ2-7; TRBD1 is a possible D gene (5 bases). The CDR3 loop spans 13 amino acids. V was shortened by 7 bases and J by 2 bases, with 15 bases between the two germline ends. Germline V lookup: CDR1 GTSNPN, CDR2 SVGIG (reference sequence).

DNA for the CDR3: TGTGCCAGCAGTTTAGTGGGAGCCCCCGGGGAGCTGTTTTTT. This translates into CASSLVGAPGELFF. This sequence joins TRBV27 and TRBJ2-2; a possible D gene is TRBD2 (5 bases). There are 14 residues in the CDR3. With 2 bases removed from V and 6 bases from J, the gap between germline ends came to 10 bases. From germline, CDR1 is MNHEY and CDR2 SMNVEV (reference sequence).

The chain carries TRBV10-3 and TRBJ2-1, with 12 bases lining up with TRBD2. In germline, CDR1 is ENHRY, CDR2 SYGVKD. The CDR3 covers 15 residues. After removal of 6 bases from V and 4 bases from J, the junction contained 4 bases not matched to a gene. The CDR3 here is CAISDGLAGYNEQFF. The CDR3 nucleotides read TGTGCCATCAGCGATGGACTAGCGGGATACAATGAGCAGTTCTTC.